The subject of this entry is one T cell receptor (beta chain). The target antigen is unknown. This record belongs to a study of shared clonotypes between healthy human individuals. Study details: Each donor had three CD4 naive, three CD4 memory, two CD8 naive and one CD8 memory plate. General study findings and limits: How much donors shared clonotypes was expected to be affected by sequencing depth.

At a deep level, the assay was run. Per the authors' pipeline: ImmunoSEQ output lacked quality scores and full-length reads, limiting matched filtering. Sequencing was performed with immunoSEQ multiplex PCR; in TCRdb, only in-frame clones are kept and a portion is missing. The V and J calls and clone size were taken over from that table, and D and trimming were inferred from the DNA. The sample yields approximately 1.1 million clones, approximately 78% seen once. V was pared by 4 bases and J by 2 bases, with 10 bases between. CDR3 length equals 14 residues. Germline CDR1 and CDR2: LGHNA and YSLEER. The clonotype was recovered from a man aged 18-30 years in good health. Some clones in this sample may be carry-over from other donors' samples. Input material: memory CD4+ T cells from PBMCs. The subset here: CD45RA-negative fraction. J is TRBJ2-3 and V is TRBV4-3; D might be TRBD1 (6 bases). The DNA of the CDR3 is TGCGCCAGCAGCCCGGCAGGGGACACAGATACGCAGTATTTT. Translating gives CASSPAGDTDTQYF.